This T cell receptor (beta chain) was identified in a study of identical twins. The CDR3 loop spans 13 amino acids. From germline, CDR1 is MNHEY and CDR2 SVGAGI. V lost 7 bases to trimming and J lost 1 base, with 10 bases between them. MiXCR, applied by TCRdb to the 5' RACE reads, yields one record per CDR3 protein. The sample records around 960,000 distinct CDR3 sequences, around an eighth being singletons. These data were also reused for a study on yellow fever vaccine responses in identical twins.

The clonotype originates from a woman younger than 35 in good health. The chain links TRBV6-5 to TRBJ1-1; no clear D gene. Input material: PBMCs. The CDR3 sequence is CASIKSQNTEAFF. In nucleotides, the CDR3 is TGTGCCAGCATTAAGAGTCAGAACACTGAAGCTTTCTTT.